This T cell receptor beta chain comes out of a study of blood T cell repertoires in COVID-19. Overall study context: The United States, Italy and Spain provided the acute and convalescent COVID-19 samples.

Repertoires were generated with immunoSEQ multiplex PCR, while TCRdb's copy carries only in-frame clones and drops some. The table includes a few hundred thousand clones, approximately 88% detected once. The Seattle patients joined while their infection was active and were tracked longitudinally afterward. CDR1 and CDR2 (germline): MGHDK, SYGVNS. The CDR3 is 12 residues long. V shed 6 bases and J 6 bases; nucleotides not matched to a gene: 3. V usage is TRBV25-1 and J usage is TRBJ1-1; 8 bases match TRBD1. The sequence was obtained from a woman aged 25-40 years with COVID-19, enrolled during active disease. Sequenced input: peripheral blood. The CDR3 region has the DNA TGTGCCAGCAGGGACAGGGATGCTGAAGCTTTCTTT. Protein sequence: CASRDRDAEAFF.